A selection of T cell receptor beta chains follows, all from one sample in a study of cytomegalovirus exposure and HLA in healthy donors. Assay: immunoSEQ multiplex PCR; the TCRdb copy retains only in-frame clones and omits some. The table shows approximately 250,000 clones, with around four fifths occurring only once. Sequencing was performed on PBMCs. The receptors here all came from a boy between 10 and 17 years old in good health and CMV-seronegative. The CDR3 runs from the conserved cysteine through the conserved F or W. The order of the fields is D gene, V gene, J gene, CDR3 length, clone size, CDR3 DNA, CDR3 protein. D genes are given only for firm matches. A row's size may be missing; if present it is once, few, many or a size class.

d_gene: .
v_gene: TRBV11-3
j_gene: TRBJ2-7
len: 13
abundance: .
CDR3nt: TGTGCCAGCAGCTCCCGTTTAGTCGACGAGCAGTACTTC
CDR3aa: CASSSRLVDEQYF

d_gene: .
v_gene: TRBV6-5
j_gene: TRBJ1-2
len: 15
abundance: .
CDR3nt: TGTGCCAGCAGTTACGACAGGAGCAGGAACTATGGCTACACCTTC
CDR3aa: CASSYDRSRNYGYTF

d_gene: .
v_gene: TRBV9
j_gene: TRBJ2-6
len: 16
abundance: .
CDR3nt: TGTGCCAGCAGCGTAGGCTATACCTCTGGGGCCAACGTCCTGACTTTC
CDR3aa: CASSVGYTSGANVLTF

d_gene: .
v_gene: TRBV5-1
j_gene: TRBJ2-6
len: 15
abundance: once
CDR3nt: TGCGCCAGCAGCTTGGAAGGGAGTGGGGCCAACGTCCTGACTTTC
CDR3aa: CASSLEGSGANVLTF

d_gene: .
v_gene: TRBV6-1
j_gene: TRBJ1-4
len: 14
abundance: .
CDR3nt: TGTGCCAGCAGTGAAAACGGGAAGCGGGAAAAACTGTTTTTT
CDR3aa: CASSENGKREKLFF

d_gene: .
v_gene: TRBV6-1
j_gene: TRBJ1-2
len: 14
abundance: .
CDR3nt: TGTGCCAGCAGTGAATGGGGGGGAAATGGCGGCTACACCTTC
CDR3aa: CASSEWGGNGGYTF

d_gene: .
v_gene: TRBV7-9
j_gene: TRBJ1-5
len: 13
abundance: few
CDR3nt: TGTGCCAGCAGCTTAGTAGGGGGACAGCCCCAGCATTTT
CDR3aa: CASSLVGGQPQHF

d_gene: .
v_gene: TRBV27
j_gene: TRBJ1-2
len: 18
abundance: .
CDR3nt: TGTGCCAGCAGTTTACACCAAACCGACGGGAAGTTAAACTATGGCTACACCTTC
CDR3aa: CASSLHQTDGKLNYGYTF

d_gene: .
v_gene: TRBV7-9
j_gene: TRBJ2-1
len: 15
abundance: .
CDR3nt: TGTGCCAGCAGCTTAGCACTACCCTCCTACAATGAGCAGTTCTTC
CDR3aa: CASSLALPSYNEQFF

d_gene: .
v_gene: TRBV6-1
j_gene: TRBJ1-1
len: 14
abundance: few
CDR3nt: TGTGCCAGCGGAATGAGGGGGTGGGGCACTGAAGCTTTCTTT
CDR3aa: CASGMRGWGTEAFF

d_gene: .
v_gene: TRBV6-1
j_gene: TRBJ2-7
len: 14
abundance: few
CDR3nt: TGTGCCAGCAGTGAGAACAGGGCTACCTACGAGCAGTACTTC
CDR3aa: CASSENRATYEQYF

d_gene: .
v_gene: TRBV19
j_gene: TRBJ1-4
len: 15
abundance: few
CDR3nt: TGTGCCAGTAGTATCTGGGCAGGCAGAAATGAAAAACTGTTTTTT
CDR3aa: CASSIWAGRNEKLFF

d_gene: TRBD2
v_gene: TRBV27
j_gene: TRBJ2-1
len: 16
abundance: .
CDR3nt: TGTGCCAGCAGTTCCCTAGCGGGGGGCTCCTACAATGAGCAGTTCTTC
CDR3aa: CASSSLAGGSYNEQFF

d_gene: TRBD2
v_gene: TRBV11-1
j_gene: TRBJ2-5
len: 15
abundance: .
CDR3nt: TGTGCCAGCAGCTCCCCTGGGACTAGCGGGGAGACCCAGTACTTC
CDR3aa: CASSSPGTSGETQYF

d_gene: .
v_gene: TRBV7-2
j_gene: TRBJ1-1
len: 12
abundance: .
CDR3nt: TGTGCCAGCAGCCCCCAGAACACTGAAGCTTTCTTT
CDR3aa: CASSPQNTEAFF

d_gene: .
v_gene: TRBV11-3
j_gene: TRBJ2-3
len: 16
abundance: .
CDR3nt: TGTGCCAGCAGCTTTCAACAGACAGTATTAACAGATACGCAGTATTTT
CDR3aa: CASSFQQTVLTDTQYF

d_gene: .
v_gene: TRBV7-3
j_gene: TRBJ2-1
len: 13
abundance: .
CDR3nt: TGTGCCAGCAGCTTACGCGCCGGGGGTGAGCAGTTCTTC
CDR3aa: CASSLRAGGEQFF

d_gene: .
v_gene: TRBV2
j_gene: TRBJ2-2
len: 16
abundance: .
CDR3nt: TGTGCCAGCAGTGAAATGCGACAGATGGGCACCGGGGAGCTGTTTTTT
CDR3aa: CASSEMRQMGTGELFF

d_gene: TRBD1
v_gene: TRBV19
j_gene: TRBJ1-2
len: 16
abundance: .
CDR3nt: TGTGCCAGTAGTCGGCGCACAGGGGCGGTATCCTATGGCTACACCTTC
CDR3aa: CASSRRTGAVSYGYTF